The 6 T cell receptor beta chains presented below share a single source sample, sequenced in a study of blood T cell repertoires in COVID-19. Profiled with immunoSEQ multiplex PCR; TCRdb holds only in-frame clones, not every one. In the table there are roughly 140,000 clones, roughly 88% of which are singletons. Sequencing input: peripheral blood. The receptors stem from a woman aged 45-60 years in a cohort sampled during active or convalescent COVID-19.

CDR3: CASSLVAAETQYF. In nucleotides, the CDR3 is TGTGCCAGCAGCTTGGTAGCCGCGGAGACCCAGTACTTC. This chain joins TRBV7-2 and TRBJ2-5, with D unclear. The length of the CDR3 is 13 residues. CDR1 and CDR2 (germline): SGHTA, FQGNSA. Trimming took 3 bases from V and 5 from J, leaving 10 bases between them.

The V gene is TRBV7-9, the J gene TRBJ2-7; D remains unclear. V lost 5 bases to trimming and J lost 6 bases, with 11 bases between them. The CDR3 spans 12 residues. Germline lookup yields CDR1 SEHNR and CDR2 FQNEAQ (reference sequence). DNA of the CDR3: TGTGCCAGCAGCGTGTCCTACCGCGAGCAGTACTTC. Translated, it gives CASSVSYREQYF.

The rearrangement uses TRBV15 and TRBJ1-2; tentatively, D is TRBD1 (6 bases). Germline values: CDR1 LNHNV, CDR2 YYDKDF (reference sequence). The CDR3 covers 13 residues. V lost 2 bases to trimming and J lost 4 bases, with 8 bases between them. CDR3 DNA sequence: TGTGCCACCAGCAGAATACAGGGCTATGGCTACACCTTC. The encoded protein is CATSRIQGYGYTF.

This chain uses TRBV10-3 with TRBJ2-7; unclear D gene. The germline CDR1 and CDR2 sequences are ENHRY and SYGVKD. This CDR3 has 16 residues. Trimming cost V 2 bases and J 7 bases, with 21 bases left between them. The CDR3 reads CAISEGSGPGGGEQYF. In nucleotides, the CDR3 is TGTGCCATCAGTGAGGGTTCCGGTCCTGGCGGTGGGGAGCAGTACTTC.

This chain connects TRBV4-1 to TRBJ2-1; TRBD2 aligns across 13 bases. CDR1 is MGHRA and CDR2 is YSYEKL in the germline V gene. Germline trimming cut 0 bases from V and 9 bases from J; bases unmatched to any gene: 11. There are 18 residues in the CDR3. As DNA, the CDR3 is TGCGCCAGCAGCCAAGAGGCTACTAGCGGGGGGGCATTTGCTGAGCAGTTCTTC. This translates into CASSQEATSGGAFAEQFF.

V and J are TRBV29-1 and TRBJ2-6; no clear D gene. Trimming removed 4 bases at V and 4 bases at J, with 5 bases between. This CDR3 has 12 amino acids. Germline CDR1 reads SQVTM; CDR2 reads ANQGSEA. In DNA form, the CDR3 reads TGCAGCGTTGTGGCAGGGGCCAACGTCCTGACTTTC. Translation: CSVVAGANVLTF.